This note documents a single T cell receptor beta chain sequence. This sample is part of a study of blood T cell repertoires in COVID-19. Clones were read by immunoSEQ multiplex PCR, and TCRdb kept only the in-frame ones, dropping some. The table lists over 150,000 clones, 90% of them singletons. V was shortened by 5 bases and J by 7 bases, with 17 bases between the two germline ends. From germline, CDR1 is SGHTA and CDR2 FQGNSA. This CDR3 is 15 amino acids long. The chain recombines TRBV7-2 with TRBJ1-4; TRBD1 is a possible D gene (5 bases). Sequencing was done on a sample of peripheral blood. The receptor comes from a man aged 45 to 65 with acute or convalescent COVID-19. CDR3 nucleotide sequence: TGTGCCAGCAGCCCCCGGGGGAGGGCCGGTGAAAAACTGTTTTTT. Protein product: CASSPRGRAGEKLFF.